Following are 5 T cell receptor beta chains from one sample sequenced in a study of T cells in localized non-small cell lung cancer. Produced via immunoSEQ multiplex PCR; TCRdb's table is partial and in-frame only. The repertoire holds about 1,700 clones, with more than 20% as singletons. Sequencing used normal lung tissue next to the tumor, obtained before any cancer treatment. The origin of the receptors is a woman aged 40 to 75 with stage I lung adenocarcinoma.

This clone was recorded a few times. The CDR3 protein is CASSWTGEAGNQPQHF. Written as DNA, the CDR3 is TGTGCCAGCAGCTGGACGGGGGAGGCGGGCAATCAGCCCCAGCATTTT. This chain links TRBV28 with TRBJ1-5, with D possibly matching TRBD1 (5 bases). The CDR3 spans 16 residues. Trimming stripped 6 bases from V and 2 bases from J, with 17 bases between. Germline values: CDR1 MDHEN, CDR2 SYDVKM.

This clone was detected a few times. The chain uses TRBV6-1 and TRBJ1-5; D uncertain. The V end was cut by 0 bases, the J end by 2 bases, with 2 bases between. The germline V gene encodes CDR1 MNHNS and CDR2 SASEGT. CDR3 length equals 13 residues. The CDR3 loop reads CASSEAGNQPQHF. CDR3 in DNA: TGTGCCAGCAGTGAAGCGGGCAATCAGCCCCAGCATTTT.

This rearrangement joins TRBV11-3 to TRBJ2-1; 9 bases fit TRBD1. Germline CDR1 SGHNT, CDR2 YENEEA. The CDR3 is made up of 14 amino acids. V shed 5 bases and J 9 bases; nucleotides not matched to a gene: 8. DNA for the CDR3: TGTGCCAGCAGCCGAGCGGGACAGGGTACTGAGCAGTTCTTC. Its translation: CASSRAGQGTEQFF.

The genes are TRBV6-8 and TRBJ1-5; no clear D gene. The CDR3 is made up of 14 amino acids. The germline V gene encodes CDR1 MNHGY and CDR2 SAAAGT. The V and J ends lost 7 bases and 2 bases respectively, with 12 bases between them. CDR3 sequence: CASTGNSGNQPQHF. The CDR3 DNA follows: TGTGCCAGCACCGGCAACTCGGGCAATCAGCCCCAGCATTTT.

The chain is built from TRBV28 and TRBJ2-1; no reliable D call. CDR1 and CDR2 (germline): MDHEN, SYDVKM. V was cut by 5 bases and J by 9 bases, with 14 bases left in between. The CDR3 loop spans 13 amino acids. CDR3 protein: CASSKITPPEQFF. The CDR3 coding sequence is TGTGCCAGCAGTAAAATAACCCCCCCTGAGCAGTTCTTC.